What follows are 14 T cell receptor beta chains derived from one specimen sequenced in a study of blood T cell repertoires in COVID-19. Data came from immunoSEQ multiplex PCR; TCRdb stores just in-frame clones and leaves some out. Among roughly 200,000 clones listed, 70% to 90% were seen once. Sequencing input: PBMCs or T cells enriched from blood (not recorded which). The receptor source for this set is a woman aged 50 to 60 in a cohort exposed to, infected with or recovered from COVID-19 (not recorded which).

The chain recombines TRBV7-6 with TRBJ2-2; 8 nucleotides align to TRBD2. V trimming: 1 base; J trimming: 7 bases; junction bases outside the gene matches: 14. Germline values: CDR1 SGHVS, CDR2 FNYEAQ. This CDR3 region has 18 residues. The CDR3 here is CASSLGAGVSLLDGELFF. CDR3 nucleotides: TGTGCCAGCAGCTTAGGAGCGGGGGTATCCCTGTTGGACGGGGAGCTGTTTTTT.

CDR3 sequence reads: CASSLGGGDQPQHF. CDR3 DNA sequence: TGTGCCAGCAGTTTAGGGGGAGGGGATCAGCCCCAGCATTTT. This chain joins TRBV27 and TRBJ1-5; D might be TRBD1 (5 bases). Trimming pared 2 bases from V and 5 bases from J, leaving 10 bases between. The CDR3 sequence is 14 residues long. Looked up from germline, CDR1 is MNHEY and CDR2 is SMNVEV (reference sequence).

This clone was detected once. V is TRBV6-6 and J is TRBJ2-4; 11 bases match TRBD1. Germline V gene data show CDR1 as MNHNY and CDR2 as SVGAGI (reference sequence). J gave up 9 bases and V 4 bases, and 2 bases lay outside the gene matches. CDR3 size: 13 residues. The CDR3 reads CASSSGQGGIQYF. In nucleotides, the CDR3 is TGTGCCAGCAGTTCGGGACAGGGGGGCATTCAGTACTTC.

CDR3 amino acids: CASSSSGLVGNEQFF. As DNA, the CDR3 is TGTGCCAGCTCATCATCGGGACTCGTGGGCAATGAGCAGTTCTTC. This sequence joins TRBV18 and TRBJ2-1, with D perhaps TRBD2 (6 bases). Trimming pared 5 bases from V and 6 bases from J, leaving 17 bases between. CDR3 length equals 15 residues. CDR1 and CDR2 from the germline V gene are KGHSH and LQKENI.

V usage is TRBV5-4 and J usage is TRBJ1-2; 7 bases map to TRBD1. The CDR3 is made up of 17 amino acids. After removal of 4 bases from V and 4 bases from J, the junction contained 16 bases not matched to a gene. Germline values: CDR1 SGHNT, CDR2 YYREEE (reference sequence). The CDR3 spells CASSTGTEKITTYGYTF. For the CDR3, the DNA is TGTGCCAGCAGCACGGGGACAGAAAAGATAACGACCTATGGCTACACCTTC.

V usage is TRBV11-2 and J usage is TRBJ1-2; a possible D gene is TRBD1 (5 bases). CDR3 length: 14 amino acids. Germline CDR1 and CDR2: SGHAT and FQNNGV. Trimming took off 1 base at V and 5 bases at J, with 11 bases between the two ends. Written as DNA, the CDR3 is TGTGCCAGCAGCTTAGGGCCCCAGGGTTATGGCTACACCTTC. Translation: CASSLGPQGYGYTF.

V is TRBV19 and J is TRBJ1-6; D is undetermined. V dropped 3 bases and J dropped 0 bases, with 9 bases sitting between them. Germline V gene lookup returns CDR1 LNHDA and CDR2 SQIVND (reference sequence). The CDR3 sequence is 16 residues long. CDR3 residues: CASSMAGYSYNSPLHF. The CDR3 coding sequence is TGTGCCAGTAGTATGGCGGGTTACTCCTATAATTCACCCCTCCACTTT.

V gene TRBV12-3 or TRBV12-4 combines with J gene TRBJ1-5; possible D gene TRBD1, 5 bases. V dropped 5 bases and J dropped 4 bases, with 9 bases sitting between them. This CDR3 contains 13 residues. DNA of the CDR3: TGTGCCAGCAGTGTCGACAGAAATCAGCCCCAGCATTTT. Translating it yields CASSVDRNQPQHF.

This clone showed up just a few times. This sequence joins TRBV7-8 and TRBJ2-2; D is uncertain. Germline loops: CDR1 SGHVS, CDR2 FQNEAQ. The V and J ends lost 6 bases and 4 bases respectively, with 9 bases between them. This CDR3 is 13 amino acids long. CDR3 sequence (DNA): TGTGCCAGCAGGATACCTATCACCGGGGAGCTGTTTTTT. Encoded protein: CASRIPITGELFF.

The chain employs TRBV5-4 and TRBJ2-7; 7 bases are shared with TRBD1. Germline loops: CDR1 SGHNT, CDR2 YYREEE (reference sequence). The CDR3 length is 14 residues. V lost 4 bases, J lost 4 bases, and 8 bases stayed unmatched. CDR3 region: CASSEGTEFYEQYF. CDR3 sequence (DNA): TGTGCCAGCAGCGAAGGGACAGAGTTTTACGAGCAGTACTTC.

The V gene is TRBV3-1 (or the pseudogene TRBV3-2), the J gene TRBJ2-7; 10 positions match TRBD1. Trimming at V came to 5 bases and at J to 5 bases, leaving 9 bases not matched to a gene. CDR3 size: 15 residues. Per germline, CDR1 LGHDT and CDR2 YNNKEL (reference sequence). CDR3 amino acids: CASSDLRDRGHEQYF. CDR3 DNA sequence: TGTGCCAGCAGCGACCTCCGGGACAGGGGCCACGAGCAGTACTTC.

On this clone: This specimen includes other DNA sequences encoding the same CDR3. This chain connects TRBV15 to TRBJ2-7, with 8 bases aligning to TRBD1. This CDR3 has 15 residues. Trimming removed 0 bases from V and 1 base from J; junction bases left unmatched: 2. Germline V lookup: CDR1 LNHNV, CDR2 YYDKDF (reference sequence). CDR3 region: CATSRDRTGSYEQYF. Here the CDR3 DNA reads TGTGCCACCAGCAGAGACCGGACAGGGTCCTACGAGCAGTACTTC.

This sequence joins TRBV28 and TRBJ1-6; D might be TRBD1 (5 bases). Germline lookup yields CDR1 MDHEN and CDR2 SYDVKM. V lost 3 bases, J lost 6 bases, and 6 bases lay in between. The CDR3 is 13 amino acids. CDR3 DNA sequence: TGTGCCAGCAGTTTTAGGGGTAATTCACCCCTCCACTTT. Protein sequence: CASSFRGNSPLHF. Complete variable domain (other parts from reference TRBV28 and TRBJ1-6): DVKVTQSSRYLVKRTGEKVFLECVQDMDHENMFWYRQDPGLGLRLIYFSYDVKMKEKGDIPEGYSVSREKKERFSLILESASTNQTSMYLCASSFRGNSPLHFGNGTRLTVT.

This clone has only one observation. As DNA, the CDR3 is TGTGCCAGCATGATATACTCGAACACCGGGGAGCTGTTTTTT. It yields the protein CASMIYSNTGELFF. The chain recombines TRBV7-3 with TRBJ2-2; D is undetermined. Germline loops: CDR1 SGHTA, CDR2 FQGTGA. The CDR3 sequence is 14 residues long. Between the trimmed V and J ends, which lost 7 bases and 0 bases, there was a span of 9 bases.